Sequencing of this T cell receptor (beta chain) was carried out in a study of shared clonotypes between healthy human individuals. Produced via immunoSEQ multiplex PCR; TCRdb's table is partial and in-frame only. Here the sample spans about 120,000 clones, about 70% being singletons. The CDR3 has 13 residues. V lost 4 bases to trimming and J lost 2 bases; unmatched junction nucleotides: 1. Germline-derived CDR1 and CDR2 are LNHDA and SQIVND (reference sequence). The origin of this receptor is a woman in her twenties or thirties in good health. The material sequenced was memory CD8+ T cells sorted from blood. Subset specified: CD45RO+ cells pooled with CCR7-negative TemRA cells. V and J are TRBV19 and TRBJ2-5; 7 nucleotides match TRBD2. The CDR3 bases are TGTGCCAGTAGTAGGGGACTACAAGAGACCCAGTACTTC. It specifies CASSRGLQETQYF.